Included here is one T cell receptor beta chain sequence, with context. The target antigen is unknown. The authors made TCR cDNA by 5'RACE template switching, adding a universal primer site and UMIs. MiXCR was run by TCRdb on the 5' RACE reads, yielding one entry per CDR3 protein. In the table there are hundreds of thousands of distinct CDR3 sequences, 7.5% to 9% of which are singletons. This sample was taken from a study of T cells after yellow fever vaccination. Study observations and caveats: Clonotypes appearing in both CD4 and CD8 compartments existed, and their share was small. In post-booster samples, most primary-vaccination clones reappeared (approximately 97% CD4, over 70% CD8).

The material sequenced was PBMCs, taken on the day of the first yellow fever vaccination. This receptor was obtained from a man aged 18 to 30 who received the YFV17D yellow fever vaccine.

In nucleotides, the CDR3 is TGTGCCAGCAGCTTAGGACGAGGAGCGGTGCAGTATTTT. Amino acids: CASSLGRGAVQYF. V gene TRBV7-2 combines with J gene TRBJ2-3; D perhaps matches TRBD2 (5 bases). Trimming stripped 1 base from V and 11 bases from J, with 13 bases between. The CDR3 spans 13 residues. Germline values: CDR1 SGHTA, CDR2 FQGNSA.